The rows below give T cell receptor beta chains drawn from one sample of a study of CD8+CD57+ T cells in acquired aplastic anemia. TCRdb redid the calling of the reads with MiXCR, one entry per CDR3 protein. The sample lists roughly 150,000 distinct CDR3 sequences, 40% to 50% occurring once. Input material: sorted CD4+, CD8+, or CD8+CD57+ T cells (not recorded which) from PBMCs. Source of these receptors: a human donor with aplastic anemia. Both conserved end residues are part of each CDR3. A D gene is named only where the DNA matches it firmly. Size tells how often a clone was seen (once, few, many) or the class of an expanded clone, and some rows leave it out.

size	D	V	length	J	CDR3	DNA
many	NA	TRBV5-1	15	TRBJ2-7	CASSGDRDGPYEQYF	TGCGCCAGCAGCGGAGACCGGGACGGACCCTACGAGCAGTACTTC
NA	TRBD1	TRBV12-3/TRBV12-4	16	TRBJ2-7	CASRSNPGTGTHEQYF	TGTGCCAGCAGATCCAACCCCGGGACAGGGACCCACGAGCAGTACTTC
many	NA	TRBV7-2	13	TRBJ2-1	CASSLESYNEQFF	TGTGCCAGCAGCTTAGAGAGTTACAATGAGCAGTTCTTC
many	NA	TRBV19	16	TRBJ2-1	CASSTDRTSSYNEQFF	TGTGCCAGTAGTACCGACAGGACAAGCTCCTACAATGAGCAGTTCTTC
many	NA	TRBV7-2	14	TRBJ1-1	CASSLRTGNTEAFF	TGTGCCAGCAGCTTGAGGACGGGGAACACTGAAGCTTTCTTT
many	TRBD1	TRBV6-1	15	TRBJ2-1	CASRWDRGRLDEQFF	TGTGCCAGCAGGTGGGACAGGGGGCGCTTGGATGAGCAGTTCTTC
many	NA	TRBV25-1	15	TRBJ1-1	CASSATGRGYTEAFF	TGTGCCAGCAGTGCCACGGGCAGGGGCTACACTGAAGCTTTCTTT
NA	NA	TRBV27	16	TRBJ2-1	CASSRDLERSYNEQFF	TGTGCCAGCAGCCGGGACCTTGAGCGCTCCTACAATGAGCAGTTCTTC
few	TRBD2	TRBV6-2/TRBV6-3	17	TRBJ2-4	CASSYQLTSERVDIQYF	TGTGCCAGCAGTTACCAATTGACTAGCGAGAGGGTAGACATTCAGTACTTC
NA	NA	TRBV9	14	TRBJ2-7	CASSLDSGRDEQYF	TGTGCCAGCAGCCTGGACTCCGGCCGGGATGAGCAGTACTTC
NA	NA	TRBV29-1	11	TRBJ2-1	CSVGEIDEQFF	TGCAGCGTTGGCGAGATCGATGAGCAGTTCTTC
NA	TRBD1	TRBV11-2	17	TRBJ2-6	CASSDRDSHSGANVLTF	TGTGCCAGCAGCGACCGGGACAGCCACTCTGGGGCCAACGTCCTGACTTTC
many	NA	TRBV6-1	12	TRBJ2-1	CASSGAYNEQFF	TGTGCCAGCAGCGGTGCATACAATGAGCAGTTCTTC
NA	NA	TRBV7-3	15	TRBJ2-3	CASSLSGISTDTQYF	TGTGCCAGCAGCTTAAGCGGGATCAGCACAGATACGCAGTATTTT
once	NA	TRBV2	13	TRBJ1-3	CASKVEAGNTIYF	TGTGCCAGCAAAGTTGAGGCCGGAAACACCATATATTTT
NA	NA	TRBV7-3	14	TRBJ2-1	CASSLRRASNEQFF	TGTGCCAGCAGCTTAAGACGGGCAAGCAATGAGCAGTTCTTC
NA	NA	TRBV20-1	14	TRBJ1-2	CSARGTGGEYGYTF	TGCAGTGCTAGAGGGACCGGGGGCGAATATGGCTACACCTTT
NA	NA	TRBV20-1	13	TRBJ2-2	CSARGAETGELFF	TGCAGTGCTAGAGGGGCGGAGACCGGGGAGCTGTTTTTT
many	NA	TRBV12-3/TRBV12-4	14	TRBJ1-4	CASSKTGGNEKLFF	TGTGCCAGCAGTAAGACAGGTGGGAATGAAAAACTGTTTTTT
NA	NA	TRBV12-3/TRBV12-4	15	TRBJ2-7	CASTFSSTTVYEQYF	TGTGCCAGCACCTTTTCCTCCACGACAGTCTACGAGCAGTACTTC
many	NA	TRBV9	19	TRBJ2-5	CASSANYGLSPKGQETQYF	TGTGCCAGCAGCGCAAACTATGGACTTTCACCCAAAGGTCAAGAGACCCAGTACTTC
many	NA	TRBV7-2	16	TRBJ2-1	CASSPSQVPSLGEQFF	TGTGCCAGCAGCCCATCACAGGTTCCCTCTTTGGGTGAGCAGTTCTTC
NA	NA	TRBV7-9	12	TRBJ2-7	CASSQDSYEQYF	TGTGCCAGCAGCCAGGACTCCTACGAGCAGTACTTC
NA	NA	TRBV2	13	TRBJ1-4	CASSVLDYEKLFF	TGTGCCAGCAGTGTTTTGGACTATGAAAAACTGTTTTTT
NA	TRBD2	TRBV30	14	TRBJ2-3	CAWGLAGGGDTQYF	TGTGCCTGGGGACTAGCGGGAGGGGGAGATACGCAGTATTTT
many	NA	TRBV6-1	15	TRBJ2-7	CASSAPTGAPYEQYF	TGTGCCAGCAGTGCCCCCACGGGCGCCCCCTACGAGCAGTACTTC
many	NA	TRBV20-1	13	TRBJ2-1	CSATEDRRNEQFF	TGCAGTGCTACCGAGGACAGACGGAATGAGCAGTTCTTC
NA	TRBD1	TRBV2	13	TRBJ1-5	CASRVRGRQPQHF	TGTGCCAGCAGGGTCAGGGGGCGGCAGCCCCAGCATTTT
many	NA	TRBV7-8	11	TRBJ1-3	CASSFSNTIYF	TGTGCCAGCAGCTTCAGCAACACCATATATTTT